Below are 5 T cell receptor beta chains sequenced from a single sample in a study of human CD8 memory T cell subsets. UMI-labeled 5' RACE generated the TCR beta libraries. TCRdb re-called the 5' RACE reads; every CDR3 protein appears as one record, without DNA. Here the sample table reports about 6,700 distinct CDR3 sequences. Input material: CD8+ T cells from PBMCs. These receptors all stem from a human donor in good health.

This clonotype is called medium-sized (0.01 to 0.1%) based on its frequency. The J gene is TRBJ2-2, the V gene TRBV7-9; without DNA, the TCRdb call of TRBD2 cannot be checked. Germline CDR1 SEHNR, CDR2 FQNEAQ (reference sequence). The CDR3 spans 15 residues. CDR3: CASSPSGANTGELFF.

The gene calls are TRBV5-1 and TRBJ2-5; without DNA, the TCRdb call of TRBD1 cannot be checked. The CDR3 totals 14 residues. In germline, CDR1 is SGHRS, CDR2 YFSETQ. The CDR3 here is CASSFGKNQETQYF.

This clonotype ranks as medium-sized in terms of frequency. The chain combines TRBV5-6 with TRBJ2-3. CDR1 is SGHDT and CDR2 is YYEEEE in the germline V gene. The CDR3 spans 13 residues. CDR3 sequence reads: CASSLSGIDTQYF.

The chain joins TRBV11-2 to TRBJ2-1. Germline V gene lookup returns CDR1 SGHAT and CDR2 FQNNGV. The CDR3 sequence is 15 residues long. The CDR3 protein is CASSLFRDFYNEQFF.

The chain has TRBV19 and TRBJ1-5. This CDR3 region has 12 residues. Per the germline V gene, CDR1 is LNHDA and CDR2 is SQIVND (reference sequence). The CDR3 here is CASSIGGQPQHF.